The 9 T cell receptor beta chains below were found in one sample sequenced in a study of blood T cell repertoires in COVID-19 (dated by TCRdb to the early 2020s). The library was obtained by the immunoSEQ multiplex PCR assay. TCRdb's version of the immuneACCESS table is confined to in-frame rearrangements and falls short of the full clone set. An unresolved V gene accounts for under half of the shortfall where checked; the remainder is of unknown origin. This sample lists approximately 70,000 clones; approximately 88% were detected once. Jointly, the top ten make up around 6.3% of the sample. Sequencing was performed on peripheral blood. These receptors were collected from a woman in her forties or fifties with acute or convalescent COVID-19.

Only a few counts were recorded for this clone. This chain joins TRBV6-5 and TRBJ1-2, with D tentatively TRBD1 (5 bases). This CDR3 is 11 amino acids long. Trimming stripped 6 bases from V and 14 bases from J, with 16 bases between. Per the germline V gene, CDR1 is MNHEY and CDR2 is SVGAGI. The CDR3 reads CASSNGQRETF. The DNA for the CDR3 is TGTGCCAGCAGCAATGGACAACGAGAAACCTTC.

The chain uses TRBV4-3 and TRBJ2-7; 8 nucleotides match TRBD2. Per the germline V gene, CDR1 is LGHNA and CDR2 is YSLEER. V lost 3 bases, J lost 0 bases, and 4 bases stayed unmatched. The CDR3 has 15 residues. In DNA form, the CDR3 reads TGCGCCAGCAGCCAGACTAGCGAACGCTCCTACGAGCAGTACTTC. Translation gives CASSQTSERSYEQYF.

This chain connects TRBV7-3 to TRBJ2-3, with TRBD2 matching over 10 bases. CDR3 length: 16 amino acids. The V segment lost 4 bases and the J segment 5 bases; nucleotides outside the gene matches: 9. CDR1 and CDR2 (germline): SGHTA, FQGTGA. The CDR3 spells CASSSALAGAGDTQYF. The CDR3 nucleotides read TGTGCCAGCAGCTCGGCTCTAGCGGGAGCCGGAGATACGCAGTATTTT.

This clone was seen just once. This sequence joins TRBV5-5 and TRBJ1-4; D may be TRBD1 (5 bases). Trimming removed 0 bases from V and 5 bases from J, with 14 bases in between. The length of the CDR3 is 16 residues. The germline gives CDR1 SGHKS, CDR2 YYEKEE (reference sequence). The CDR3 bases are TGTGCCAGCAGCTTGGAGGGGATGATGGGGAATGAAAAACTGTTTTTT. Translating it yields CASSLEGMMGNEKLFF.

This clone was detected only a few times. The chain couples TRBV6-5 to TRBJ2-3; 10 nucleotides line up with TRBD2. Trimming took 10 bases from V and 5 from J; bases not matched to a gene: 9. This CDR3 region has 14 residues. Germline CDR1 reads MNHEY; CDR2 reads SVGAGI. CDR3 DNA: TGTGCCACCCGAGCGGGAGGGCGCGGAGATACGCAGTATTTT. This codes for CATRAGGRGDTQYF.

The rearrangement uses TRBV28 and TRBJ1-6; D is possibly TRBD1 (6 bases). The CDR3 totals 15 residues. Trimming cost V 4 bases and J 6 bases, with 13 bases left between them. Germline V gene sequence: CDR1 MDHEN, CDR2 SYDVKM. CDR3 nucleotide sequence: TGTGCCAGCAGTTCGGAAACAGGGTCTAATTCACCCCTCCACTTT. Its protein is CASSSETGSNSPLHF.

The gene calls are TRBV7-8 and TRBJ1-2; a possible D gene is TRBD1 (6 bases). CDR1 and CDR2 from the germline V gene are SGHVS and FQNEAQ. The CDR3 is 15 residues long. Between the trimmed V and J ends, which lost 0 bases and 7 bases, there was a span of 15 bases. The CDR3 protein is CASSLASDRRGGYTF. In DNA form, the CDR3 reads TGTGCCAGCAGCTTAGCGTCCGACAGGCGAGGTGGCTACACCTTC.

The rearrangement joins TRBV18 to TRBJ1-5; no clear D. V lost 2 bases and J 7 bases, leaving 15 bases between the germline ends. The CDR3 runs to 15 residues. Germline V CDR1 and CDR2: KGHSH, LQKENI. The CDR3 nucleotides are TGTGCCAGCTCACCAAACTCGGGGAGAAGGCAGCCCCAGCATTTT. Protein: CASSPNSGRRQPQHF.

The table lists this clone with a count of one. The V call is TRBV7-3, the J call TRBJ2-3; maybe TRBD2 (5 bases). From germline, CDR1 is SGHTA and CDR2 FQGTGA. V was pared by 0 bases and J by 9 bases, with 13 bases between. This CDR3 has 14 amino acids. The DNA of the CDR3 is TGTGCCAGCAGCTTAACCGGGCCCGGGGAAACGCAGTATTTT. This sequence encodes CASSLTGPGETQYF.